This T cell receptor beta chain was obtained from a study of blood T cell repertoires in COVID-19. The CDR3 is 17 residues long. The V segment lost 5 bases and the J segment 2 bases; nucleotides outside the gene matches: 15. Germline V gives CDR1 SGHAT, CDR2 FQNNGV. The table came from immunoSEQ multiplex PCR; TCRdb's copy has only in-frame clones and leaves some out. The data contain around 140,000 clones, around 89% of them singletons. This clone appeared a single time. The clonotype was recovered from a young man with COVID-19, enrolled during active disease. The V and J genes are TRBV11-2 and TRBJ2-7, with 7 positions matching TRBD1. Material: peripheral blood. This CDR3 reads CASSRNPGGVLTYEQYF. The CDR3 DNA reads TGTGCCAGCAGCCGCAATCCAGGGGGAGTGCTAACCTACGAGCAGTACTTC.